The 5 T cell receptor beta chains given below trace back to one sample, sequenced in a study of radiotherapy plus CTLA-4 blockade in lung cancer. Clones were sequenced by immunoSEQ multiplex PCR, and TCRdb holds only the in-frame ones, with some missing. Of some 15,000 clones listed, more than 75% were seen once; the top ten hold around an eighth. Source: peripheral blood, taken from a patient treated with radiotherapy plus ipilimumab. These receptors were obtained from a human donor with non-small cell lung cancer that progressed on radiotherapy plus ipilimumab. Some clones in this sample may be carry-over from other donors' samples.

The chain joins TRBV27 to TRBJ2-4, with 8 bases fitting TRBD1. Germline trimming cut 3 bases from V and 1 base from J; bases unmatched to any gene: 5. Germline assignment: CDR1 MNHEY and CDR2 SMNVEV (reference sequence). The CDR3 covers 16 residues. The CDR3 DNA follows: TGTGCCAGCAGTTTTTCAGGGGGCTCCGCCAAAAACATTCAGTACTTC. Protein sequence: CASSFSGGSAKNIQYF.

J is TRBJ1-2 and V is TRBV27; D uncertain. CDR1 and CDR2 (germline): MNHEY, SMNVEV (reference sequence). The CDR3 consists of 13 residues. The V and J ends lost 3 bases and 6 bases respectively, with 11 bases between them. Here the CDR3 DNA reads TGTGCCAGCAGTTTTTCCAGGTGGGATGGCTACACCTTC. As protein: CASSFSRWDGYTF.

The CDR3 loop reads CATGTFESYNEQFF. The DNA for the CDR3 is TGTGCCACCGGGACTTTTGAGTCCTACAATGAGCAGTTCTTC. The chain joins TRBV10-3 to TRBJ2-1; possible D gene TRBD2, 6 bases. The CDR3 totals 14 residues. CDR1 and CDR2 from the germline V gene are ENHRY and SYGVKD. Trimming pared 10 bases from V and 1 base from J, leaving 14 bases between.

The CDR3 loop is CASSQDDSRRTEAFF. The CDR3 DNA sequence: TGTGCCAGCAGCCAAGATGACAGTAGGAGAACTGAAGCTTTCTTT. The J gene is TRBJ1-1, the V gene TRBV14, with a weak D call TRBD1 (5 bases). The length of the CDR3 is 15 residues. Germline assignment: CDR1 SGHDN and CDR2 FVKESK. Trimming cost V 0 bases and J 5 bases, with 13 bases left between them.

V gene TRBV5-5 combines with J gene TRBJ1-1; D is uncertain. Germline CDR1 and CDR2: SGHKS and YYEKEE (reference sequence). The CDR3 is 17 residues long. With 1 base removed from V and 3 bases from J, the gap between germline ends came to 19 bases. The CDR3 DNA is TGTGCCAGCAGCTTGTGGAAGTCGCGGGGTCGGGACACTGAAGCTTTCTTT. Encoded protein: CASSLWKSRGRDTEAFF. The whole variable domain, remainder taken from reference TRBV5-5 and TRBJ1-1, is DAGVTQSPTHLIKTRGQQVTLRCSPISGHKSVSWYQQVLGQGPQFIFQYYEKEERGRGNFPDRFSARQFPNYSSELNVNALLLGDSALYLCASSLWKSRGRDTEAFFGQGTRLTVV.